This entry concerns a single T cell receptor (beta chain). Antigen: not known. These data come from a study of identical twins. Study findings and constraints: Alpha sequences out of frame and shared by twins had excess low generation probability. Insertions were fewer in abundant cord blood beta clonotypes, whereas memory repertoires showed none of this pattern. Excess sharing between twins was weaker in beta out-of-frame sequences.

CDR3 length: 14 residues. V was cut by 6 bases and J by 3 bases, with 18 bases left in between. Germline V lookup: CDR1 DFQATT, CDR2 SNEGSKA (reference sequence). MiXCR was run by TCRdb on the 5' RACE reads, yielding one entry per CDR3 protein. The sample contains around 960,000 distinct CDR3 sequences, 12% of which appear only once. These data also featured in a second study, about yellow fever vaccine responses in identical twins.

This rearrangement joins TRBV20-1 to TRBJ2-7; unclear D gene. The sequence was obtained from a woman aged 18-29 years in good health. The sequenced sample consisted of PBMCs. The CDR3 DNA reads TGCAGTGCCAAAGGCGCCGTGGGGATCTACGAGCAGTACTTC. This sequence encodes CSAKGAVGIYEQYF.